These 2 T cell receptor beta chains were all obtained from the same sample, sequenced in a study of blood T cell repertoires in COVID-19. TCRdb's table, derived via immunoSEQ multiplex PCR, lists solely in-frame clones and lacks some. The repertoire has some 78,000 clones, around 87% of them found once; the top ten carry 4.3%. Sequenced sample: peripheral blood. The receptors stem from a woman older than 75 with active or convalescent COVID-19.

V gene TRBV5-1 combines with J gene TRBJ1-1; 7 bases are a match to TRBD1. Germline V gene lookup returns CDR1 SGHRS and CDR2 YFSETQ. J was trimmed by 0 bases and V by 4 bases; bases with no gene match: 3. The CDR3 length is 14 residues. In nucleotides, the CDR3 is TGCGCCAGCAGCCCGGGACAGATGAACACTGAAGCTTTCTTT. Its protein product is CASSPGQMNTEAFF.

This clone showed up just a few times. V gene TRBV24-1 combines with J gene TRBJ1-5; the D gene is possibly TRBD1 (5 bases). The CDR3 consists of 16 residues. Germline V gene data show CDR1 as KGHDR and CDR2 as SFDVKD. Trimming removed 3 bases from V and 0 bases from J, with 11 bases in between. CDR3 nucleotide sequence: TGTGCCACCAGTGATGGGACTTACAATAGCAATCAGCCCCAGCATTTT. Its translation: CATSDGTYNSNQPQHF.